The present entry profiles one T cell receptor beta chain with its context. Libraries were prepared by immunoSEQ multiplex PCR; TCRdb keeps only in-frame clonotypes and omits some of them. The sample lists over 450,000 clones, about 89% occurring once. This sample was taken from a study of blood T cell repertoires in COVID-19. The source material was peripheral blood. The clonotype originates from a woman aged 45-65 years with COVID-19, enrolled during active disease.

CDR3 DNA: TGTGCCAGCAGTCGCCCCTCCAGGGCCAGAAGATCCTATGGCTACACCTTC. Translating gives CASSRPSRARRSYGYTF. J is TRBJ1-2 and V is TRBV6-2 or TRBV6-3; tentative D call: TRBD1 (5 bases). Germline V gene data show CDR1 as MNHEY and CDR2 as SVGEGT. The V and J ends lost 5 bases and 4 bases respectively, with 23 bases between them. This CDR3 has 17 amino acids.